The subject of this entry is one T cell receptor beta chain. The antigen it binds to is not known. No quality values exist for individual bases; no much larger clone is one base distant. The sample is drawn from a study of T cell responses to AZD1222 COVID-19 vaccine (dated by TCRdb to the early 2020s). Describing the broader study: AZD1222 recipients with second doses at about 4 weeks or about 12 weeks were pooled, because spike-specific TCR depth and breadth did not differ between schedules. Enrollment into the trials was organized by age into subgroups of 18-55, 56-69 and 70-plus years, and those subgroups contained approximately 150, 30 and 60 TCR-sequenced participants, respectively. TCR sequencing covered some 250 trial participants: 207 given two doses of AZD1222 and some 25 given two doses of MenACWY control vaccine. The investigation overall reported the following: Most participants were white British and females outnumbered males, and the authors suggested that clonal diversity may have been underestimated. In the small 56-69-year group, the increase in depth fell short of significance, most likely because of low power. Only 5 to 7 AZD1222 recipients were SARS-CoV-2 seropositive at baseline, limiting conclusions about previously exposed vaccinees. After two AZD1222 doses, spike-specific TCR breadth and depth were significantly higher than at day 0 and than in MenACWY recipients. Because no day 14 peak-response samples were available, the repertoires could be characterized only after the peak T cell response. Epitopes outside the regions mutated in the B.1.351 and B.1.1.7 variants were reportedly recognized by nearly half of the unique spike-specific TCRs. The whole spike protein was spanned by vaccine-associated CD4 TCRs, and dominant responses were seen in regions 160-218 and 743-854.

The CDR3 regions of human TCRbeta chains were analyzed by immunosequencing. In the source study's methods: TCRs in the repertoires were compared against a reference library of SARS-CoV-2-specific TCRs that had been generated with the MIRA antigen-specificity platform. Breadth was defined as the fraction of unique TCRs that were SARS-CoV-2-associated, and depth was defined as the fraction of total T cells that were SARS-CoV-2-associated. Using the MIRA data, every spike-specific TCR was mapped to the spike region that the TCR reacted to and assigned to either a CD4 or a CD8 class. Log10-transformed breadth and depth values were compared by one-way ANOVA with Sidak's multiple comparisons tests. TCRdb stores this immuneACCESS table with in-frame sequences only. Part of the clones is absent; in the studies checked, under half of the shortfall reflects unresolved V genes, and no reason is known for the rest. D and trimming were read from the DNA, whereas the V and J calls and clone size are those reported in that table. This sample lists around 190,000 clones; roughly 92% were detected once. Of the sample, 1% to 1.5% is held by the ten largest clones.

From its cysteine to its phenylalanine, the CDR3 spans 12 amino acids. Here the CDR3 DNA is all that survives: 36 bases in frame from base 1. The V end loses 5 bases and the J end loses 10 bases, and a stretch of 14 bases separates them. In the germline V gene, CDR1 corresponds to SGHTA and CDR2 to FQGTGA. The time point label of this sample denotes: baseline before first vaccination. Vaccinee samples were obtained from the UK trials COV001 and COV002, which included a single-blind randomized controlled phase 2/3 trial of AZD1222 (ChAdOx1 nCoV-19) in healthy adults. For TCRbeta chain sequencing, PBMC samples were collected from trial participants at day 0 and at day 28 after the second dose.

The chain is encoded by TRBV7-3 joined to TRBJ1-1; TRBD1 is possibly the D segment (5 matching bases). The sample consisted of peripheral blood, taken on day 0 of AZD1222 vaccination. This receptor was obtained from an adult in good health. The nucleotide sequence is given as TGTGCCAGCAGCCCACCAGGGTATCCAGCTTTCTTT. This translates into CASSPPGYPAFF.